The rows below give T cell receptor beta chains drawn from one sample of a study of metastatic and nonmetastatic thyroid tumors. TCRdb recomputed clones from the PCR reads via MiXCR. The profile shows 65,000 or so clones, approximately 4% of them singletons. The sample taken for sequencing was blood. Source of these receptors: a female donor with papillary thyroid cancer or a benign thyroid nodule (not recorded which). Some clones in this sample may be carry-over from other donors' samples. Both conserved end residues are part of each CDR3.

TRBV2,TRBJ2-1,CATQTGTSGSLNEQFF
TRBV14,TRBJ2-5,CASSRVGSWYQETQYF
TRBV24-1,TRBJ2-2,CATSDSQGLTGELFF
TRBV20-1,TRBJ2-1,CSAPSTGRYNEQFF
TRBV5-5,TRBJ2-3,CASSMGQGSTDTQYF
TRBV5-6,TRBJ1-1,CASSLGPGTSRQAFF
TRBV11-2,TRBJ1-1,CASSLTPRVDTEAFF
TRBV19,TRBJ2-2,CASSIAREGTGELFF
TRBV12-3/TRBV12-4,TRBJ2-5,CASSSAYQETQYF
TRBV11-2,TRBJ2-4,CASSSPLGSGSRDIQYF
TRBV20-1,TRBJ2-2,CSARGGLAFTGELFF
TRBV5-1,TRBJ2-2,CASSEIGGLAGLEELFF
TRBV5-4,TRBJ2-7,CASARNGYEQYF
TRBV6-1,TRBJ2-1,CASGNIAGGYNEQFF
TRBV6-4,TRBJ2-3,CASSPGTSGGASDTQYF
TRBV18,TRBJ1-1,CASSLGIDTEAFF
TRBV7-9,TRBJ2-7,CASSSRGGEQYF
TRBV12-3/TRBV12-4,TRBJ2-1,CASRTDGGSYNEQFF
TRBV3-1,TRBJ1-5,CASSRTYYGPGWGGPQHF
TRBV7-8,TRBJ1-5,CASSLARDQPQHF
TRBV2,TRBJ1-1,CASGGQGLNTEAFF
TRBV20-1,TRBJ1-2,CSARDGVSYGYTF
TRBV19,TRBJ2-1,CASSAGTSAYNEQFF
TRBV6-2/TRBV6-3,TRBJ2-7,CASSHPSRQVYEQYF
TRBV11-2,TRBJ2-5,CASSFGGTQYF
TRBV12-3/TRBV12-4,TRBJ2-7,CASTRERAYEQYF
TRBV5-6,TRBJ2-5,CASRALGLAEETQYF
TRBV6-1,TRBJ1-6,CASSEAMKTYNSPLHF
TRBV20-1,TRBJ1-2,CSARDRGTSYTF
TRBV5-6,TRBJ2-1,CASSPPLRGDDYNEQFF
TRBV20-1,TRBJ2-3,CSLKLAGSDTQYF
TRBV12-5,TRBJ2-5,CASGLTGTGVPYQETQYF
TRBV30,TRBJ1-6,CAWSDPGGPGRTPLHF